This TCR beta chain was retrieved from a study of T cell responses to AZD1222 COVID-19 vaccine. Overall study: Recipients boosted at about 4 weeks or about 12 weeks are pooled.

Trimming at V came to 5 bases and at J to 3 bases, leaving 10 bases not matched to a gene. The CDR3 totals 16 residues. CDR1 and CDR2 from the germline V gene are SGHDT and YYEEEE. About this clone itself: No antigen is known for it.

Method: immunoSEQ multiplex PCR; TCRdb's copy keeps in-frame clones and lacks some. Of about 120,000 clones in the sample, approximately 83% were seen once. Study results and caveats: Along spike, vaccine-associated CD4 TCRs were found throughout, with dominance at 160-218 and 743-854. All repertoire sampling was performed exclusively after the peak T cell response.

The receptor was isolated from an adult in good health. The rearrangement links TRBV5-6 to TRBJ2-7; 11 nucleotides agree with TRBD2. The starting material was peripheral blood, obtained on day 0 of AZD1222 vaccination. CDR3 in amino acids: CASSQRPSGGYYEQYF. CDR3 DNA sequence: TGTGCCAGCAGTCAACGACCTAGCGGGGGGTACTACGAGCAGTACTTC.